These 29 T cell receptor beta chains were all obtained from the same sample, sequenced in a study of regulatory T cells in long-lasting Graves disease. As for time point: newly diagnosed GD, antithyroid drugs for less than 3 months. PBMC-derived RNA was used for the TCR library. Construction of TCR beta libraries relied on iRepertoire HTBI primers and on Arm-PCR targeting CDR3 regions. TCRdb used MiXCR to reprocess the multiplex PCR reads, holding one entry per CDR3 protein. The sample consists of about 500,000 distinct CDR3 sequences, 15% to 20% of them appearing once. This sample was shared with a second study, whose subject was T cells in Graves' hyperthyroidism and ophthalmopathy.

Material: peripheral blood mononuclear cells (PBMCs), obtained at new diagnosis, from a patient treated with antithyroid drugs. Receptor source: a man aged 40-55 years with Graves disease.

The CDR3 sequence is CASSSSTGWNSPLHF. The CDR3 bases are TGTGCCAGCAGTTCGTCGACAGGGTGGAATTCACCCCTCCACTTT. The rearrangement joins TRBV28 to TRBJ1-6, with 7 nucleotides matching TRBD1. CDR3 size: 15 residues. The V and J ends lost 4 bases and 7 bases, in that order; junction bases with no gene match: 7. The V gene's germline CDR1 is MDHEN and CDR2 SYDVKM.

This clonotype was seen repeatedly, ten times or more. V gene TRBV5-1 combines with J gene TRBJ2-7; D gene uncertain. This CDR3 has 14 amino acids. Trimming shortened V by 4 bases and J by 1 base, and 12 bases separated the two germline ends. CDR1 SGHRS and CDR2 YFSETQ come from the germline V gene. The CDR3 sequence is CASSSDAASYEQYF. The CDR3 DNA is TGCGCCAGCAGCAGCGATGCGGCTTCCTACGAGCAGTACTTC.

This clonotype was observed at least ten times. The chain employs TRBV19 and TRBJ1-6; 7 bases map to TRBD1. The CDR3 is 17 amino acids. CDR1 is LNHDA and CDR2 is SQIVND in the germline V gene (reference sequence). The J segment lost 9 bases and the V segment lost 5 bases, leaving 16 bases of the junction unmatched. In nucleotides, the CDR3 is TGTGCCAGTAGTCGCGGGGACAGCCTTCCTGGAAGTTCACCCCTCCACTTT. Its protein product is CASSRGDSLPGSSPLHF.

With respect to this clonotype: A much more abundant neighbour one base away suggests this may be a read error. This chain connects TRBV28 to TRBJ2-7; 8 bases agree with TRBD1. CDR3 size: 15 residues. CDR1 and CDR2 from the germline V gene are MDHEN and SYDVKM. CDR3 in amino acids: CVSSGPGTGRYEQYF. CDR3 DNA sequence: TGTGTCAGCAGTGGACCCGGGACAGGAAGGTACGAGCAGTACTTC.

Regarding this clonotype: One base away lies a much larger clone, so this may be a sequencing read error. Because it lacks the conserved phenylalanine or tryptophan at the end, this CDR3 is likely a read error. The chain combines TRBV27 with TRBJ2-1; 12 nucleotides match TRBD2. Germline V lookup: CDR1 MNHEY, CDR2 SMNVEV (reference sequence). This CDR3 region has 19 residues. Unmatched junction bases numbered 10, after V lost 4 bases and J lost 0 bases. CDR3 in amino acids: CASSSPSGRASSSYNEQFL. In nucleotides, the CDR3 is TGTGCCAGCAGTTCCCCTAGCGGGAGGGCCTCCAGCTCCTACAATGAGCAGTTCCTC.

In its sample, this clonotype was seen many times. The chain uses TRBV6-2 or TRBV6-3 and TRBJ2-3; D may match TRBD1 or TRBD2 (5 bases each). Between the trimmed V and J ends, which lost 0 bases and 6 bases, there was a span of 16 bases. Germline-derived CDR1 and CDR2 are MNHEY and SVGEGT. The CDR3 is 16 amino acids. CDR3 protein: CASSYSSFGAPDTQYF. The CDR3 bases are TGTGCCAGCAGTTACTCGTCGTTCGGGGCCCCGGATACGCAGTATTTT.

The chain links TRBV7-2 to TRBJ2-7; 8 nucleotides align to TRBD1. V gave up 3 bases and J gave up 0 bases; unmatched junction bases: 7. The CDR3 is 16 residues long. Germline V CDR1 and CDR2: SGHTA, FQGNSA. The DNA of the CDR3 is TGTGCCAGCAGCTTGGACAGGGACGGAAGCTCCTACGAGCAGTACTTC. The encoded protein is CASSLDRDGSSYEQYF.

This clonotype was seen ten or more times. This chain joins TRBV5-1 and TRBJ2-1, with D perhaps TRBD2 (6 bases). This CDR3 has 14 residues. CDR1 is SGHRS and CDR2 is YFSETQ in the germline V gene. The V end lost 0 bases, the J end lost 3 bases, and 7 bases lay between the germline ends. CDR3 sequence (DNA): TGCGCCAGCAGCTTGGGCGGGATCTACAATGAGCAGTTCTTC. It is translated as CASSLGGIYNEQFF.

This clonotype was observed at least ten times. The chain links TRBV28 to TRBJ2-1; the match to TRBD1 covers 8 bases. J was trimmed by 6 bases and V by 6 bases; bases with no gene match: 4. Germline loops: CDR1 MDHEN, CDR2 SYDVKM. The CDR3 length is 13 residues. The CDR3 here is CASRRQGSNEQFF. The CDR3 DNA is TGTGCCAGCAGGAGACAGGGGTCCAATGAGCAGTTCTTC.

The chain has TRBV6-1 and TRBJ1-5, with D possibly being TRBD1 (5 bases). The V gene's germline CDR1 is MNHNS and CDR2 SASEGT. This CDR3 region has 14 residues. Trimming took off 6 bases at V and 4 bases at J, with 13 bases between the two ends. The CDR3 reads CASSLKQGNQPQHF. Here the CDR3 DNA reads TGTGCCAGCAGCCTGAAGCAGGGAAATCAGCCCCAGCATTTT.

This rearrangement joins TRBV6-7 to TRBJ2-7, with D unresolved. TRBV6-7 is an ORF for which the function is uncertain. Trimming removed 10 bases at V and 4 bases at J, with 11 bases between. The CDR3 totals 11 residues. The CDR3 reads CAILSEYEQYF. The CDR3 bases are TGTGCCATCCTATCGGAGTACGAGCAGTACTTC.

The table lists this clonotype with many counts. This chain connects TRBV28 to TRBJ2-3; 9 positions agree with TRBD2. The CDR3 consists of 16 residues. The junction had 8 bases not matched to a gene; V was cut back by 6 bases and J by 1 base. Germline CDR1 is MDHEN and CDR2 is SYDVKM. The CDR3 protein is CASSHLAGLGTDTQYF. In DNA form, the CDR3 reads TGTGCCAGCAGCCACCTAGCGGGACTAGGCACAGATACGCAGTATTTT.

The chain is built from TRBV24-1 and TRBJ1-2; D is unclear. Per germline, CDR1 KGHDR and CDR2 SFDVKD. The CDR3 runs to 13 residues. V was clipped by 4 bases and J by 5 bases, with 10 bases between them. The CDR3 DNA follows: TGTGCCACCAGTGACGGCTCTTCGTATGGCTACACCTTC. It encodes CATSDGSSYGYTF.

The table lists this clonotype with many counts. The chain uses TRBV30 and TRBJ2-3; tentative D call: TRBD1 (6 bases). Deletions cut 4 bases from V and 0 bases from J, with 8 bases between. CDR3 length equals 13 residues. Germline lookup yields CDR1 GTSNPN and CDR2 SVGIG (reference sequence). The CDR3 protein is CAWTGASTDTQYF. The CDR3 DNA follows: TGTGCCTGGACAGGGGCTAGCACAGATACGCAGTATTTT.

This clonotype was seen repeatedly, ten times or more. V and J are TRBV12-3 or TRBV12-4 and TRBJ2-3; tentatively, D is TRBD1 (6 bases). The V and J ends lost 5 bases and 0 bases respectively, with 12 bases between them. The CDR3 extends over 15 amino acids. Written as DNA, the CDR3 is TGTGCCAGCAGTAAAACCGGGACAAGCACAGATACGCAGTATTTT. Translation gives CASSKTGTSTDTQYF.

This clonotype was observed a few times. The V gene is TRBV12-3 or TRBV12-4, the J gene TRBJ1-5; 7 nucleotides line up with TRBD1. The CDR3 consists of 14 residues. The J segment lost 10 bases and the V segment lost 2 bases, leaving 8 bases of the junction unmatched. As DNA, the CDR3 is TGTGCCAGCAGTTTAACGGCAGGGGGAAGCCCCCAGCATTTT. It yields the protein CASSLTAGGSPQHF.

This clonotype was counted ten times or more. The chain links TRBV20-1 to TRBJ2-1, with D unclear. V lost 2 bases, J lost 4 bases, and 0 bases lay in between. Looked up from germline, CDR1 is DFQATT and CDR2 is SNEGSKA (reference sequence). The CDR3 length is 10 residues. The CDR3, as DNA: TGCAGTGCTAGATACAATGAGCAGTTCTTC. It encodes CSARYNEQFF.

Notes on this clonotype: A much larger clone differs by one base, so this may be a read error. V usage is TRBV20-1 and J usage is TRBJ2-7; TRBD2 aligns across 10 bases. The CDR3 has 15 amino acids. CDR1 and CDR2 (germline): DFQATT, SNEGSKA (reference sequence). V was clipped by 1 base and J by 4 bases; unmatched bases: 7. CDR3 residues: CSARATSGWAYEQYF. CDR3 DNA sequence: TGCAGTGCTAGAGCGACTAGCGGGTGGGCTTACGAGCAGTACTTC.

This clonotype was seen a handful of times. V usage is TRBV30 and J usage is TRBJ2-7, with 9 nucleotides matching TRBD1. The CDR3 consists of 13 residues. CDR1 is GTSNPN and CDR2 is SVGIG in the germline V gene (reference sequence). With V trimmed by 2 bases and J by 4 bases, 3 bases remained unmatched. The CDR3 DNA sequence: TGTGCCTGGAGTTTGGACAGGGGATACGAGCAGTACTTC. This gives the protein CAWSLDRGYEQYF.

The CDR3 DNA sequence: TGCAGCGTCGGGGGAGCCGCAGGGACTTCCTACGAGCAGTACTTC. This encodes CSVGGAAGTSYEQYF. V gene TRBV29-1 combines with J gene TRBJ2-7; maybe TRBD2 (6 bases). The V gene's germline CDR1 is SQVTM and CDR2 ANQGSEA. This CDR3 is built from 15 residues. Between the trimmed V and J ends, which lost 6 bases and 1 base, there was a span of 19 bases.

The V gene is TRBV28, the J gene TRBJ1-1, with D possibly matching TRBD1 (5 bases). V lost 2 bases to trimming and J lost 1 base, with 8 bases between them. Germline CDR1 MDHEN, CDR2 SYDVKM. This CDR3 region has 14 residues. Here the CDR3 reads CASSLNGQNTEAFF. For the CDR3, the DNA is TGTGCCAGCAGTTTAAACGGACAGAACACTGAAGCTTTCTTT.

About this clonotype itself: Given a much more abundant clone one base away, this may be a read error. The chain couples TRBV6-1 to TRBJ2-3; D remains unclear. This CDR3 is 17 amino acids long. CDR1 is MNHNS, CDR2 SASEGT, per germline. In DNA, the CDR3 is TGTGCCGGCAGATTATCAGGAGTCAGTGGTAGCATAGATACGCAGTATTTT. It translates to CAGRLSGVSGSIDTQYF.

The chain has TRBV7-2 and TRBJ1-5; the match to TRBD1 covers 7 bases. This CDR3 has 14 residues. V shed 1 base, J shed 11 bases, and the junction held 8 bases outside the gene matches. Germline lookup yields CDR1 SGHTA and CDR2 FQGNSA. This CDR3 reads CASSLGTGGGTQHF. In DNA, the CDR3 is TGTGCCAGCAGCTTAGGGACAGGCGGCGGAACCCAGCATTTT. Drawing the rest from reference TRBV7-2 and TRBJ1-5, the complete variable domain is GAGVSQSPSNKVTEKGKDVELRCDPISGHTALYWYRQSLGQGLEFLIYFQGNSAPDKSGLPSDRFSAERTGGSVSTLTIQRTQQEDSAVYLCASSLGTGGGTQHFGDGTRLSIL.

This clonotype has a count of ten or more. The rearrangement joins TRBV7-3 to TRBJ2-3, with 10 bases matching TRBD2. Germline V gives CDR1 SGHTA, CDR2 FQGTGA. J lost 5 bases, V lost 4 bases, and 6 bases had no gene match. The CDR3 has 15 residues. DNA of the CDR3: TGTGCCAGCAGCTCCTTAGGGACTAGCGAAGATACGCAGTATTTT. It specifies CASSSLGTSEDTQYF.

The rearrangement joins TRBV5-1 to TRBJ1-5, with 12 bases matching TRBD1. Germline CDR1 SGHRS, CDR2 YFSETQ. CDR3 length: 16 amino acids. V shed 2 bases and J 3 bases; nucleotides not matched to a gene: 3. The DNA of the CDR3 is TGCGCCAGCAGCTTTGGGACAGGGGGCAACAATCAGCCCCAGCATTTT. Amino acid sequence: CASSFGTGGNNQPQHF.

J is TRBJ1-2 and V is TRBV28; TRBD1 is a possible D gene (5 bases). CDR3 size: 12 residues. Trimming pared 5 bases from V and 8 bases from J, leaving 12 bases between. Per germline, CDR1 MDHEN and CDR2 SYDVKM. The CDR3 is CASSTWGRGYTF. The DNA of the CDR3 is TGTGCCAGCAGTACCTGGGGCAGGGGCTACACCTTC.

This clonotype was picked up many times. This chain uses TRBV20-1 with TRBJ2-3, with 7 bases identical to TRBD1. Germline CDR1 is DFQATT and CDR2 is SNEGSKA (reference sequence). V was pared by 6 bases and J by 2 bases, with 5 bases of the junction left unmatched. There are 13 residues in the CDR3. The CDR3, as DNA: TGCAGTGCCTGGGACAGCCCCACAGATACGCAGTATTTT. Residues: CSAWDSPTDTQYF.

In its sample, this clonotype was seen many times. The chain employs TRBV29-1 and TRBJ2-5; D gene ambiguous. The length of the CDR3 is 12 residues. Between the trimmed V and J ends, which lost 4 bases and 1 base, there was a span of 7 bases. Looked up from germline, CDR1 is SQVTM and CDR2 is ANQGSEA. The DNA of the CDR3 is TGCAGCGTTGCTGGCGGCCAAGAGACCCAGTACTTC. The encoded protein is CSVAGGQETQYF.

This clonotype was found many times. The CDR3 coding sequence is TGTGCCAGCAGTTCCCCTAGATACAATGAGCAGTTCTTC. It codes for CASSSPRYNEQFF. The gene calls are TRBV28 and TRBJ2-1; D gene ambiguous. Trimming took off 4 bases at V and 4 bases at J, with 8 bases between the two ends. This CDR3 region has 13 residues. The germline V gene has CDR1 MDHEN and CDR2 SYDVKM.